The 3 T cell receptor beta chains presented below share a single source sample, sequenced in a study of response to subunit inactivated influenza vaccine. TCRdb ran MiXCR on the RT-PCR reads and lists one entry per CDR3 protein. The table shows roughly 620,000 distinct CDR3 sequences, with over 9% occurring only once. These data also featured in a second study, about T cells expressing NK-cell markers. That study reports: UMIs were included in TCR beta cDNA generated by 5'RACE template switching.

Sequenced here: PBMCs from blood, sampled on the day of vaccination. The source is a man aged 50-59 years who received an inactivated influenza vaccine.

The sample holds a few counts of this clonotype. This chain uses TRBV12-3 or TRBV12-4 with TRBJ2-3; 8 bases are a match to TRBD2. This CDR3 has 16 amino acids. V lost 8 bases, J lost 2 bases, and 12 bases stayed unmatched. The CDR3 DNA follows: TGTGCCAGCGGGAGTAGCGGGACGGTTGCCACAGATACGCAGTATTTT. Translation gives CASGSSGTVATDTQYF.

The V gene is TRBV4-2, the J gene TRBJ2-6, with TRBD1 identical over 7 bases. Per the germline V gene, CDR1 is LGHNA and CDR2 is YNFKEQ. Trimming removed 4 bases from V and 0 bases from J; junction bases left unmatched: 6. This CDR3 spans 17 amino acids. This CDR3 reads CASSRDRDPSGANVLTF. DNA for the CDR3: TGTGCCAGCAGCCGCGACAGGGACCCCTCTGGGGCCAACGTCCTGACTTTC.

The V call is TRBV20-1, the J call TRBJ2-1; TRBD2 aligns across 9 bases. V shed 1 base, J shed 3 bases, and the junction held 4 bases outside the gene matches. In germline, CDR1 is DFQATT, CDR2 SNEGSKA (reference sequence). This CDR3 is built from 15 residues. Written as DNA, the CDR3 is TGCAGTGCTAGAGCAACAGCGGGGGGCTACAATGAGCAGTTCTTC. Protein product: CSARATAGGYNEQFF.